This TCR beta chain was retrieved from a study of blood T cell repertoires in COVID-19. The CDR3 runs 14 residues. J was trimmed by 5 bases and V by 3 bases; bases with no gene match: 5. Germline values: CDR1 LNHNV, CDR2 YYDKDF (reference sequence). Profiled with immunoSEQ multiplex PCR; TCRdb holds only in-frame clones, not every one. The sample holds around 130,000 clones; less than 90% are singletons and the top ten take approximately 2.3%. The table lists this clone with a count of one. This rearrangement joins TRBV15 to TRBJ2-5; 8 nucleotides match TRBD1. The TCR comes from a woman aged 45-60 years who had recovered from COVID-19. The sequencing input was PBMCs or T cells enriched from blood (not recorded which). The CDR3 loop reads CATSSGTGGETQYF. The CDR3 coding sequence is TGTGCCACCAGCAGCGGGACAGGAGGGGAGACCCAGTACTTC.